A single sample gave rise to the 8 T cell receptor beta chains below, sequenced in a study of beta chain features in type 1 diabetes. The whole isolated RNA underwent reverse transcription, so sequencing captured expressed TCRB transcripts. Some clones are missing from TCRdb's copy, which holds only in-frame ones; the method was immunoSEQ multiplex PCR. The repertoire holds hundreds of thousands of clones, with roughly a sixth as singletons. Material for sequencing was naive CD4+ T cells from blood. The receptors were gathered from a man between 18 and 29 years old in good health.

CDR3 in amino acids: CASSLVADRMVISYEQYF. The CDR3 region has the DNA TGTGCCAGCAGTTTAGTGGCGGACAGGATGGTAATCTCCTACGAGCAGTACTTC. The chain uses TRBV28 and TRBJ2-7, with 7 bases identical to TRBD1. This CDR3 contains 18 residues. Germline V CDR1 and CDR2: MDHEN, SYDVKM. V lost 2 bases and J lost 0; bases outside the gene matches: 13.

This clone was detected only a few times. Other DNA variants within this sample encode the same CDR3. The rearrangement links TRBV7-3 to TRBJ2-1; no clear D. Per the germline V gene, CDR1 is SGHTA and CDR2 is FQGTGA. V was clipped by 4 bases and J by 5 bases, with 9 bases between them. The length of the CDR3 is 13 residues. The DNA for the CDR3 is TGTGCCAGCAGCTCCGGACGAGACAATGAGCAGTTCTTC. Translated: CASSSGRDNEQFF.

J is TRBJ2-2 and V is TRBV6-5; D gene uncertain. The CDR3 is 16 amino acids. The V end was cut by 2 bases, the J end by 3 bases, with 13 bases between. Germline V gives CDR1 MNHEY, CDR2 SVGAGI. The CDR3 spells CASSYPSTDYTGELFF. The DNA for the CDR3 is TGTGCCAGCAGTTACCCTTCGACCGATTACACCGGGGAGCTGTTTTTT.

This clone appeared a few times. V usage is TRBV4-2 and J usage is TRBJ1-2, with D perhaps matching TRBD1 (5 bases). V was shortened by 3 bases and J by 4 bases, with 9 bases between the two germline ends. This CDR3 has 13 residues. Germline lookup yields CDR1 LGHNA and CDR2 YNFKEQ. The CDR3 DNA reads as TGTGCCAGCAGCCACGGGGCTGTCTATGGCTACACCTTC. Residues: CASSHGAVYGYTF.

The CDR3 spells CSVVGQRNNYGYTF. The CDR3 nucleotides read TGCAGCGTTGTTGGACAGAGGAACAACTATGGCTACACCTTC. The rearrangement uses TRBV29-1 and TRBJ1-2; D is possibly TRBD1 (6 bases). The CDR3 has 14 amino acids. V was clipped by 4 bases and J by 2 bases, with 14 bases between them. Per the germline V gene, CDR1 is SQVTM and CDR2 is ANQGSEA.

This chain uses TRBV12-5 with TRBJ2-2, with TRBD2 identical over 11 bases. With 3 bases clipped from V and 1 base from J, the junction kept 4 bases outside the gene matches. The germline gives CDR1 LGHNT, CDR2 FRNRAP. This CDR3 contains 17 residues. Here the CDR3 reads CASGLGTSGENTGELFF. CDR3 DNA sequence: TGTGCTAGTGGTTTAGGGACTAGCGGAGAGAACACCGGGGAGCTGTTTTTT. Supplemented by reference TRBV12-5 and TRBJ2-2, the full variable domain reads DARVTQTPRHKVTEMGQEVTMRCQPILGHNTVFWYRQTMMQGLELLAYFRNRAPLDDSGMPKDRFSAEMPDATLATLKIQPSEPRDSAVYFCASGLGTSGENTGELFFGEGSRLTVL.

V gene TRBV5-1 combines with J gene TRBJ2-7; 10 bases are a match to TRBD2. The CDR3 sequence is 14 residues long. J was trimmed by 1 base and V by 4 bases; bases with no gene match: 2. The germline CDR1 and CDR2 sequences are SGHRS and YFSETQ. The CDR3 DNA is TGCGCCAGCAGCCAACTAGCGGGGTCCTACGAGCAGTACTTC. It codes for CASSQLAGSYEQYF.

There are a few counts of this clone. The V and J genes are TRBV11-3 and TRBJ1-1; D may be TRBD1 (6 bases). Germline V gene lookup returns CDR1 SGHNT and CDR2 YENEEA. Trimming shortened V by 5 bases and J by 3 bases, and 10 bases separated the two germline ends. The CDR3 spans 13 residues. In DNA, the CDR3 is TGTGCCAGCAGCATCGCAGGGGACACTGAAGCTTTCTTT. Its protein product is CASSIAGDTEAFF.